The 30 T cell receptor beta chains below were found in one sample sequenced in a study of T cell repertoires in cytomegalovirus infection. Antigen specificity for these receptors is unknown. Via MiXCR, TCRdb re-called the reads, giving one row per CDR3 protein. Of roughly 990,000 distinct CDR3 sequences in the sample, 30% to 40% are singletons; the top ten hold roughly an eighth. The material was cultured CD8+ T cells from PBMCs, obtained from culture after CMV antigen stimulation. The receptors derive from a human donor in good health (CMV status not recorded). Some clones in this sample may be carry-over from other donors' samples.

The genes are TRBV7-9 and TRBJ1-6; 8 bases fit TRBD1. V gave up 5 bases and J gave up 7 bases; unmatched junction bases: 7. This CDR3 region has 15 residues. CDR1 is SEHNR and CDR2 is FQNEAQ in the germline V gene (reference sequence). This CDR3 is CASSLGQGTNSPLHF. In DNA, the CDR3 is TGTGCCAGCAGCCTCGGACAGGGTACCAATTCACCCCTCCACTTT.

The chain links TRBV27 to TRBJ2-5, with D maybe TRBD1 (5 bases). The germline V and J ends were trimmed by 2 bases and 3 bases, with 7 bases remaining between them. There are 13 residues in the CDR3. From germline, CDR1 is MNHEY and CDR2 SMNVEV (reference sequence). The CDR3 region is CASSLGAEETQYF. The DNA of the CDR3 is TGTGCCAGCAGTTTAGGGGCAGAAGAGACCCAGTACTTC.

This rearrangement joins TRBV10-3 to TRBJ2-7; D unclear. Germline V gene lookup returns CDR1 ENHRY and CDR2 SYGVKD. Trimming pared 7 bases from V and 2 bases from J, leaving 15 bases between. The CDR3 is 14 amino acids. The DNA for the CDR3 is TGTGCCATCACCTCCCCTAATGCTCCCTACGAGCAGTACTTC. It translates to CAITSPNAPYEQYF.

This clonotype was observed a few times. The CDR3, as DNA: TGCGCCAGCAGCCACCAACCCGGGACTGCGAACACTGAAGCTTTCTTT. This gives the protein CASSHQPGTANTEAFF. This chain uses TRBV4-1 with TRBJ1-1; D possibly corresponds to TRBD1 (5 bases). Germline V CDR1 and CDR2: MGHRA, YSYEKL. This CDR3 comprises 16 residues. V was shortened by 3 bases and J by 1 base, with 15 bases between the two germline ends.

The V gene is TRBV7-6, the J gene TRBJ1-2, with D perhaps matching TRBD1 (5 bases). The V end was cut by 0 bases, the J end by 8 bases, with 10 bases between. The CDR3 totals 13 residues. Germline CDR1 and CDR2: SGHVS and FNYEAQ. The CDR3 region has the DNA TGTGCCAGCAGCTTAGCCTCAGGGTTGGGCTACACCTTC. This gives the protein CASSLASGLGYTF.

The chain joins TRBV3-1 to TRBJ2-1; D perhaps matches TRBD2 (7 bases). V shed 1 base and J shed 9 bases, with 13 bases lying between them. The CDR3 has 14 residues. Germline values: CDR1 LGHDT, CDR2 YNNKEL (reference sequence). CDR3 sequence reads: CASSQGGGAGEQFF. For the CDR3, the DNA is TGTGCCAGCAGCCAAGGAGGGGGGGCCGGTGAGCAGTTCTTC.

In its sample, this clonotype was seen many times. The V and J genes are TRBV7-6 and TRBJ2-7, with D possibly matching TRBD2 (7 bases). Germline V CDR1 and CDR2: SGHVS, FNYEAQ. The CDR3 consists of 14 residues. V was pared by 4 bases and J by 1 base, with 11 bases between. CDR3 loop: CASSSRGASYEQYF. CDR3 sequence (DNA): TGTGCCAGCAGCTCCCGGGGGGCTTCCTACGAGCAGTACTTC.

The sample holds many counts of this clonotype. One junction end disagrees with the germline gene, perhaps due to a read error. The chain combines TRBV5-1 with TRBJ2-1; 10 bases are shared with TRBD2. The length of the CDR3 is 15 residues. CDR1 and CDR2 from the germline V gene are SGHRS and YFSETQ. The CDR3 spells CASSLLAGPYNEQFF. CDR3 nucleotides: TGTGCCAGCAGCTTACTAGCGGGGCCCTACAATGAGCAGTTCTTC.

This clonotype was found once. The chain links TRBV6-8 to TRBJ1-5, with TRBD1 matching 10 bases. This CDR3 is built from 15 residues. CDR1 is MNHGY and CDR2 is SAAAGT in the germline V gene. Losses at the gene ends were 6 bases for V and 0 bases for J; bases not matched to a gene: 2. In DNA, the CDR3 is TGTGCCAGCAGAGGGACAGGGGTTAGCAATCAGCCCCAGCATTTT. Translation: CASRGTGVSNQPQHF.

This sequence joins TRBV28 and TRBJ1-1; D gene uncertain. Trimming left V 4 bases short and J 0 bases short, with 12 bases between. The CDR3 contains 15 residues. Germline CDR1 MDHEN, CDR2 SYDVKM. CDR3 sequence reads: CASSSESYLNTEAFF. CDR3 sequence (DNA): TGTGCCAGCAGTTCCGAATCCTACCTGAACACTGAAGCTTTCTTT. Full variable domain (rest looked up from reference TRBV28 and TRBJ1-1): DVKVTQSSRYLVKRTGEKVFLECVQDMDHENMFWYRQDPGLGLRLIYFSYDVKMKEKGDIPEGYSVSREKKERFSLILESASTNQTSMYLCASSSESYLNTEAFFGQGTRLTVV.

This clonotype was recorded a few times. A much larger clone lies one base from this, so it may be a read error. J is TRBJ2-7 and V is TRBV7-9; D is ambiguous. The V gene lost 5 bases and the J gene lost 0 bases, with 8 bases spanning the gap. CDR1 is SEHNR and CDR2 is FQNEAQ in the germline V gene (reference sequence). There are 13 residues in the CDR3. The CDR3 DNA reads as TGTGCCAGCAGCCCCCAGGACTCCTACGAGCAGTACGTC. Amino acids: CASSPQDSYEQYV.

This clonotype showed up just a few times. For the CDR3, the DNA is TGCGCCAGTAATCCGGACGGGAGCAATCAGCCCCAGCATTTT. It translates to CASNPDGSNQPQHF. The chain combines TRBV4-1 with TRBJ1-5, with D unclear. The CDR3 is made up of 14 amino acids. The germline gives CDR1 MGHRA, CDR2 YSYEKL. The ends were cut back, 9 bases at V and 1 base at J, with 13 bases in the middle.

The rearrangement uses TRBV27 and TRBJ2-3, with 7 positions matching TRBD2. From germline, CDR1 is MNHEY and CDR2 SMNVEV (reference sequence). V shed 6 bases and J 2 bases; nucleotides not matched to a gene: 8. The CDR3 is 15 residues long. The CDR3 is CASRGEGDPTDTQYF. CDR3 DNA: TGTGCCAGCAGGGGGGAGGGTGACCCCACAGATACGCAGTATTTT.

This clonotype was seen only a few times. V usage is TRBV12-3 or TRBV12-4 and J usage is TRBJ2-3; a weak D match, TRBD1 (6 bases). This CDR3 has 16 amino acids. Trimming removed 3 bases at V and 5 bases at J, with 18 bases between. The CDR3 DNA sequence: TGTGCCAGCAGTTTTGGGACCATACCGACAGGAGATACGCAGTATTTT. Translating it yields CASSFGTIPTGDTQYF.

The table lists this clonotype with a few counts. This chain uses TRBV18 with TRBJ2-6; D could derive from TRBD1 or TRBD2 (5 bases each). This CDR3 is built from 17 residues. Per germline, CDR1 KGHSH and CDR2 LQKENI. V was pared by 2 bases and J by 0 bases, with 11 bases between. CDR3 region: CASSPGGTNSGANVLTF. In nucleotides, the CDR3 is TGTGCCAGCTCACCAGGGGGAACGAACTCTGGGGCCAACGTCCTGACTTTC.

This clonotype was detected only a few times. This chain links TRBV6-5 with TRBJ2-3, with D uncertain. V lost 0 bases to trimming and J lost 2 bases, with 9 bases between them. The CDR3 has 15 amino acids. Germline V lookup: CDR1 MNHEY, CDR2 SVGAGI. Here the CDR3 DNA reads TGTGCCAGCAGTTACTCCGGAGACTTCACAGATACGCAGTATTTT. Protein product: CASSYSGDFTDTQYF.

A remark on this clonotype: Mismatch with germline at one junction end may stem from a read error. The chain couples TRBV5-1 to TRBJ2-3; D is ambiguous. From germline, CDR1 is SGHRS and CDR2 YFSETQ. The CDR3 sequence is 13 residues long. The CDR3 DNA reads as TGCACCAGCTTTGGCACAGTGACAGATACGCAGTATTTT. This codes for CTSFGTVTDTQYF.

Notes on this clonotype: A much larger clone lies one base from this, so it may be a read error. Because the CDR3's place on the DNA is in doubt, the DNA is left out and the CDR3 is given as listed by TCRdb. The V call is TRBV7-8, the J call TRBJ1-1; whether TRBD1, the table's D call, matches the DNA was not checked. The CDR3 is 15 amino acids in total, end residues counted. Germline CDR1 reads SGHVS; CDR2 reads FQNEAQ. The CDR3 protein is CASSLFGQGATESFF.

The CDR3 region is CASLRSYNSPLHF. DNA for the CDR3: TGTGCCAGCCTCAGGAGCTATAATTCACCCCTCCACTTT. This chain joins TRBV6-2 or TRBV6-3 and TRBJ1-6, with unresolved D. The CDR3 contains 13 residues. Germline V gene sequence: CDR1 MNHEY, CDR2 SVGEGT. Trimming removed 8 bases at V and 3 bases at J, with 8 bases between.

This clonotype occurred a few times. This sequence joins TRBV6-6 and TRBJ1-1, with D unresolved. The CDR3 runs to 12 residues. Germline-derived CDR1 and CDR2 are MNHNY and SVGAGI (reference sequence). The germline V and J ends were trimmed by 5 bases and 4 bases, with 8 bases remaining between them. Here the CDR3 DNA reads TGTGCCAGCAGTCCAGACCCCACTGAAGCTTTCTTT. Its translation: CASSPDPTEAFF.

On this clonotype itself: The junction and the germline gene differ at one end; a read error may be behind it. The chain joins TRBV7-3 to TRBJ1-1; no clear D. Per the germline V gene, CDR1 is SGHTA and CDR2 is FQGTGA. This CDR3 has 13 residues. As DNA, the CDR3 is TGTGTCAGCAGCTTACGGGCGAACACTGAAGCTTTCTTT. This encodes CVSSLRANTEAFF. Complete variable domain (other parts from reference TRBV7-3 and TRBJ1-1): GAGVSQTPSNKVTEKGKYVELRCDPISGHTALYWYRQSLGQGPEFLIYFQGTGAADDSGLPNDRFFAVRPEGSVSTLKIQRTERGDSAVYLCVSSLRANTEAFFGQGTRLTVV.

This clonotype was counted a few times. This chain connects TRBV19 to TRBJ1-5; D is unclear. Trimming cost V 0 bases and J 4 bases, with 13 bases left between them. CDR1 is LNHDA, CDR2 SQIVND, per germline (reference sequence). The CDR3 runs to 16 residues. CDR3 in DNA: TGTGCCAGTAGTATAGACAACTCTCGCGGGAATCAGCCCCAGCATTTT. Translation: CASSIDNSRGNQPQHF.

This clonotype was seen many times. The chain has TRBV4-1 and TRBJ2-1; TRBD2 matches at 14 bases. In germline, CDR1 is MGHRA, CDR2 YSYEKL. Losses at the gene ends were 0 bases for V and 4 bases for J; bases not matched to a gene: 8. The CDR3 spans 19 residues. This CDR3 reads CASSQEALGLAGVYNEQFF. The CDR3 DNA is TGCGCCAGCAGCCAAGAAGCTTTGGGACTAGCGGGGGTGTACAATGAGCAGTTCTTC.

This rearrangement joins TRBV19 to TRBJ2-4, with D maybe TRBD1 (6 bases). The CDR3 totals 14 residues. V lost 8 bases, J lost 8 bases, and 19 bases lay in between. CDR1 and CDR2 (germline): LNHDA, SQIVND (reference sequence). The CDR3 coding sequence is TGTGCCAGTTCTTACGGGACACGAGGGGACATTCAGTACTTC. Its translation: CASSYGTRGDIQYF.

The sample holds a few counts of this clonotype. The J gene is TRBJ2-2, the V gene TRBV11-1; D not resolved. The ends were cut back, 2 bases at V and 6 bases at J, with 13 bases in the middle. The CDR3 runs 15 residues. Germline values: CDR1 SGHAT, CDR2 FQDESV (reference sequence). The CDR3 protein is CASSLWVTGSGELFF. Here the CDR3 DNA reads TGTGCCAGCAGCTTATGGGTTACCGGGTCCGGGGAGCTGTTTTTT.

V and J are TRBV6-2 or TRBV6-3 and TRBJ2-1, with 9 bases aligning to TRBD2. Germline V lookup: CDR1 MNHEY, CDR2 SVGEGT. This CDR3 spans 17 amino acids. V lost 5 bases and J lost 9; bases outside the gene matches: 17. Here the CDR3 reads CASSDHLRGRGGIEQFF. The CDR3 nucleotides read TGTGCCAGCAGTGACCACCTTCGAGGGCGGGGGGGCATTGAGCAGTTCTTC.

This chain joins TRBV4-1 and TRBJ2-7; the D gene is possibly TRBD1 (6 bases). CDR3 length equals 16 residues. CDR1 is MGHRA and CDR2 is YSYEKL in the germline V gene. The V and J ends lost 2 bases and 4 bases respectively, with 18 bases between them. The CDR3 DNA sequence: TGCGCCAGCAGCCAAAAGCTAGGGACACTACTTTACGAGCAGTACTTC. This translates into CASSQKLGTLLYEQYF.

The DNA of the CDR3 is TGCGCCAGCAGCCAAGATTCGACGGAGGGAAACACCATATATTTT. It is translated as CASSQDSTEGNTIYF. The chain combines TRBV4-1 with TRBJ1-3; D gene ambiguous. There are 15 residues in the CDR3. V lost 0 bases and J lost 4, with 10 bases in between. The V gene's germline CDR1 is MGHRA and CDR2 YSYEKL.

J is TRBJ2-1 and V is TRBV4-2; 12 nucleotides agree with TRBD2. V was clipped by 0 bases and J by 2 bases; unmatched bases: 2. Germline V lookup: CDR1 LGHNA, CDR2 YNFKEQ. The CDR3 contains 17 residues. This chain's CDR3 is CASSQDLAGGPYNEQFF. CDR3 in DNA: TGTGCCAGCAGCCAAGATCTAGCGGGGGGGCCCTACAATGAGCAGTTCTTC.

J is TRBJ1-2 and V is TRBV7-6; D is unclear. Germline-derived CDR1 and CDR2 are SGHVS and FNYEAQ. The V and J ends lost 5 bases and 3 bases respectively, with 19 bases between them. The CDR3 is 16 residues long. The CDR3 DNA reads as TGTGCCAGCAGCCCAAGATCAGACCCCTCTTACTATGGCTACACCTTC. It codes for CASSPRSDPSYYGYTF.